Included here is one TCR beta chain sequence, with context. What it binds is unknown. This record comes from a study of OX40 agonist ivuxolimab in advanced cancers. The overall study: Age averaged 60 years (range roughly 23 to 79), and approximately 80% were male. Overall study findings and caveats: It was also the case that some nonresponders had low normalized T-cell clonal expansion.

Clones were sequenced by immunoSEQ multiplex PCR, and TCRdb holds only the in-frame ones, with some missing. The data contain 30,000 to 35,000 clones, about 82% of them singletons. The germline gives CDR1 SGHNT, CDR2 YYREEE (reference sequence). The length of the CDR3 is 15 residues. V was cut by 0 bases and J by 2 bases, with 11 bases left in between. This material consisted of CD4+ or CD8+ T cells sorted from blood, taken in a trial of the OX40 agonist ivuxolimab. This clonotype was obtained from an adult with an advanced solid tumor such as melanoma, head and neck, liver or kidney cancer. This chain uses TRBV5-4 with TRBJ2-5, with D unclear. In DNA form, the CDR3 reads TGTGCCAGCAGCTTGGGTTGGTCTGGGCAAGAGACCCAGTACTTC. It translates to CASSLGWSGQETQYF.